These 9 T cell receptor beta chains came from one sample sequenced in a study of cytomegalovirus exposure and HLA in healthy donors. The protocol was immunoSEQ multiplex PCR, while the TCRdb copy is restricted to in-frame clones and leaves out a portion. Here the sample spans roughly 60,000 clones, 75% to 95% being singletons. The sequenced sample consisted of PBMCs. These receptors came from a woman aged 25 to 45 in good health and CMV-seronegative.

The chain employs TRBV4-1 and TRBJ2-2, with D perhaps matching TRBD1 (5 bases). This CDR3 has 15 residues. Germline V gene lookup returns CDR1 MGHRA and CDR2 YSYEKL. V was pared by 4 bases and J by 2 bases, with 11 bases between. The CDR3 bases are TGCGCCAGCAGCCGAGGACACCCCAACACCGGGGAGCTGTTTTTT. It codes for CASSRGHPNTGELFF.

The rearrangement links TRBV5-1 to TRBJ2-2, with D possibly matching TRBD1 (5 bases). Trimming removed 0 bases at V and 2 bases at J, with 8 bases between. This CDR3 comprises 15 residues. Germline V gene data show CDR1 as SGHRS and CDR2 as YFSETQ. This CDR3 reads CASSLVTDNTGELFF. The DNA for the CDR3 is TGCGCCAGCAGCTTGGTGACAGACAACACCGGGGAGCTGTTTTTT.

This rearrangement joins TRBV14 to TRBJ1-1, with a tentative D call TRBD1 (5 bases). Per germline, CDR1 SGHDN and CDR2 FVKESK. This CDR3 is 14 amino acids long. The ends were cut back, 2 bases at V and 6 bases at J, with 13 bases in the middle. CDR3: CASSQQGGSAEAFF. CDR3 DNA: TGTGCCAGCAGCCAACAGGGCGGTTCTGCTGAAGCTTTCTTT.

The rearrangement uses TRBV19 and TRBJ1-1, with a possible D match to TRBD1 (5 bases). The CDR3 runs 15 residues. V dropped 1 base and J dropped 7 bases, with 16 bases sitting between them. Germline CDR1 reads LNHDA; CDR2 reads SQIVND (reference sequence). In DNA form, the CDR3 reads TGTGCCAGTAGTATAGGTATCGGGGGAAGCTTTGAAGCTTTCTTT. Translating gives CASSIGIGGSFEAFF.

The chain is built from TRBV6-6 and TRBJ2-7; D is undetermined. The CDR3 loop spans 15 amino acids. Between the trimmed V and J ends, which lost 0 bases and 3 bases, there was a span of 12 bases. Per the germline V gene, CDR1 is MNHNY and CDR2 is SVGAGI (reference sequence). The CDR3 sequence is CASSYSGPIGYEQYF. The DNA of the CDR3 is TGTGCCAGCAGTTACTCGGGCCCAATAGGCTACGAGCAGTACTTC.

The rearrangement joins TRBV6-6 to TRBJ1-2; D is uncertain. Per the germline V gene, CDR1 is MNHNY and CDR2 is SVGAGI (reference sequence). The CDR3 contains 12 residues. Trimming took 0 bases from V and 8 from J, leaving 7 bases between them. CDR3 sequence: CASSYSASGYTF. CDR3 sequence (DNA): TGTGCCAGCAGTTACTCGGCCTCGGGCTACACCTTC.

The chain has TRBV25-1 and TRBJ1-1, with no clear D. V was trimmed by 2 bases and J by 10 bases, leaving 11 bases between them. The CDR3 has 12 amino acids. CDR1 MGHDK and CDR2 SYGVNS come from the germline V gene. The CDR3 is CASSEGSAGAFF. The CDR3 DNA sequence: TGTGCCAGCAGTGAAGGAAGTGCGGGAGCTTTCTTT. Complete variable domain (other parts from reference TRBV25-1 and TRBJ1-1): EADIYQTPRYLVIGTGKKITLECSQTMGHDKMYWYQQDPGMELHLIHYSYGVNSTEKGDLSSESTVSRIRTEHFPLTLESARPSHTSQYLCASSEGSAGAFFGQGTRLTVV.

The J gene is TRBJ2-7, the V gene TRBV5-4; TRBD2 is a possible D gene (5 bases). In germline, CDR1 is SGHNT, CDR2 YYREEE (reference sequence). V was shortened by 4 bases and J by 2 bases, with 13 bases between the two germline ends. This CDR3 contains 14 residues. CDR3 coding DNA: TGTGCCAGCAGCCGGTCTGGGAGCCCCTACGAGCAGTACTTC. Translated, it gives CASSRSGSPYEQYF.

The CDR3 here is CASSPPDRNTEAFF. Written as DNA, the CDR3 is TGTGCCAGCAGCCCCCCGGACAGAAACACTGAAGCTTTCTTT. This chain joins TRBV7-9 and TRBJ1-1; weak D call: TRBD1 (6 bases). The CDR3 totals 14 residues. V was cut by 5 bases and J by 2 bases, with 12 bases left in between. CDR1 and CDR2 (germline): SEHNR, FQNEAQ (reference sequence).